This TCR beta chain was obtained from a study of blood T cell repertoires in COVID-19. This clone was seen just once. Sequencing used immunoSEQ multiplex PCR; TCRdb keeps in-frame clones, though not all of them. The sample lists a few hundred thousand clones, 80% to 85% occurring once. The sequenced sample was PBMCs or T cells enriched from blood (not recorded which). The sequence derives from a woman aged 45-59 years who had recovered from COVID-19.

The chain's CDR3 is CASSLAAGRSPLHF. In DNA form, the CDR3 reads TGTGCCAGCAGCTTAGCGGCAGGGCGTTCACCCCTCCACTTT. J is TRBJ1-6 and V is TRBV7-9, with TRBD1 as a possible D gene (5 bases). Trimming pared 0 bases from V and 9 bases from J, leaving 9 bases between. The CDR3 is 14 residues long. Germline-derived CDR1 and CDR2 are SEHNR and FQNEAQ (reference sequence).